This TCR beta chain emerged from a study of monozygotic twins with inflammatory bowel disease. The study, taken as a whole, reports: Varying immunosuppressive regimens may have increased patient repertoire variability. IBD-affected twins scored below their healthy co-twins in TCRbeta diversity (inverse Simpson). Reduced clonotype sharing with other individuals was observed in IBD patients relative to healthy twins, especially with disease activity.

This CDR3 contains 15 residues. Germline values: CDR1 SGHTA, CDR2 FQGNSA. About this clonotype itself: Antigen specificity is unknown.

Every TCR library drew on approximately 3.5 ug of total RNA. TCRdb reanalyzed the 5' RACE reads, giving one entry per CDR3 protein sequence and no DNA. Listed are around 450,000 distinct CDR3 sequences; 2.4% falls within the top ten. Sequencing used blood. The sequence was collected from a human donor with ulcerative colitis or Crohn's disease, or a healthy co-twin of an affected twin (not recorded which). The chain joins TRBV7-2 to TRBJ2-7; the TCRdb D gene call, TRBD1, has no DNA to confirm it. The CDR3 is CASSLDGTGTYEQYF.